This T cell receptor (beta chain) was recovered during a study of T cells after yellow fever vaccination. Study-wide background: Where fractions had low cell numbers, libraries were prepared from them with the SMART-Seq v4 Ultra Low Input RNA kit. General study findings and limits: Clonotypes shared by both compartments, CD4 and CD8, made up a small share. Clonotypes that responded to the vaccine were almost all undetectable in sorted memory subsets on day 0.

Germline lookup yields CDR1 SGHTA and CDR2 FQGNSA. Between the trimmed V and J ends, which lost 4 bases and 0 bases, there was a span of 13 bases. This CDR3 is built from 16 residues. TCRdb reprocessed the 5' RACE reads via MiXCR and lists one record per CDR3 protein. The sample carries several thousand distinct CDR3 sequences, over 3% recorded once. This clonotype was seen at least ten times. The clonotype was recovered from a man aged 30 to 45 who received the YFV17D yellow fever vaccine. Source: PBMCs, either bulk or a sorted T-cell subset (CD4+, CD8+, memory, or dextramer-sorted; not recorded which), taken 15 days after the yellow fever booster vaccination. The chain joins TRBV7-2 to TRBJ1-3; D call uncertain. The CDR3 region is CASSYRHSSSGNTIYF. The CDR3 DNA reads TGTGCCAGCAGCTACCGACACAGCAGCTCTGGAAACACCATATATTTT. Full variable domain (rest looked up from reference TRBV7-2 and TRBJ1-3): GAGVSQSPSNKVTEKGKDVELRCDPISGHTALYWYRQSLGQGLEFLIYFQGNSAPDKSGLPSDRFSAERTGGSVSTLTIQRTQQEDSAVYLCASSYRHSSSGNTIYFGEGSWLTVV.